Included here is one T cell receptor (beta chain) sequence, with context. Its target is not known. The record originates from a study of graft-versus-host responses after intestinal transplantation. Study summary: Multivisceral, liver-intestinal, or isolated intestinal grafts went to recipients. Induction with anti-thymocyte globulin, then tacrolimus and steroids for around three years, was given to all recipients.

This table comes from immunoSEQ multiplex PCR, and its TCRdb copy is limited to in-frame clones, with some not included. This repertoire shows approximately 99,000 clones, just under 95% found once; its top ten account for around 0.07%. Findings of the study overall: In patients with graft-donor T cell macrochimerism, allograft graft-versus-host to host-versus-graft clonal ratios were high. Marrow from the recipient contained GvH clones, some of which had appeared first in ileum or blood.

The length of the CDR3 is 12 residues. With 2 bases removed from V and 7 bases from J, the gap between germline ends came to 8 bases. Germline V gene sequence: CDR1 SQVTM, CDR2 ANQGSEA. The sample in question was unstimulated CD8+ T cells sorted from spleen or lymph node cells, obtained before transplant. The source is a human donor who was the organ donor for an intestinal transplant. This chain uses TRBV29-1 with TRBJ1-4; TRBD1 is a possible D gene (5 bases). CDR3 sequence reads: CSVEQGGEKLFF. The CDR3 region has the DNA TGCAGCGTTGAACAGGGTGGTGAAAAACTGTTTTTT.